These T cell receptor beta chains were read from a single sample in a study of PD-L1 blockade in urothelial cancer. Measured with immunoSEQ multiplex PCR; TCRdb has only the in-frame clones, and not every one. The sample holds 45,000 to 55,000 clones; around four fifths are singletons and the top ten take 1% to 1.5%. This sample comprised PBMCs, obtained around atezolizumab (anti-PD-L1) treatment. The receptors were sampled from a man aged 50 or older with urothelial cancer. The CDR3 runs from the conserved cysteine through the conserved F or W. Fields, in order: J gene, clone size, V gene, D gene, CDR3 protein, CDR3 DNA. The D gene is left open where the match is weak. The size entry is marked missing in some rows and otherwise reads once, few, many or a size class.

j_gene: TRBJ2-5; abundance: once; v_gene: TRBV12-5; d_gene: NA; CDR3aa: CASAPADGRGETQYF; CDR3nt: TGTGCTAGTGCCCCCGCGGACGGGAGAGGAGAGACCCAGTACTTC
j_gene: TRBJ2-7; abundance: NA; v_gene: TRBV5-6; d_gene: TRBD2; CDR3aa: CASSLGSGSEQYF; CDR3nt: TGTGCCAGCAGCTTGGGTAGCGGGAGCGAGCAGTACTTC
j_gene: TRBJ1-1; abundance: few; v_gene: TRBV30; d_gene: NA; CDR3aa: CAWSVAMNTEAFF; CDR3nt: TGTGCCTGGAGTGTCGCTATGAACACTGAAGCTTTCTTT
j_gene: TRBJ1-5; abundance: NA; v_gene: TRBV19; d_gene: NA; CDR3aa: CASSKGRGEPQHF; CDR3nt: TGTGCCAGTAGTAAGGGCAGGGGCGAGCCCCAGCATTTT
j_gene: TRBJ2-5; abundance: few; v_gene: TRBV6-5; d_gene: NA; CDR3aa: CASRPAGKETQYF; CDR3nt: TGTGCCAGCAGACCCGCGGGTAAAGAGACCCAGTACTTC
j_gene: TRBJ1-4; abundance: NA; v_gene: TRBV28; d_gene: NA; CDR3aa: CASSLSDSRNEKLFF; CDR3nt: TGTGCCAGCAGTTTATCCGACAGTAGGAATGAAAAACTGTTTTTT
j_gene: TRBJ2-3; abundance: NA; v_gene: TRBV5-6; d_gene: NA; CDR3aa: CASSLLQSTDTQYF; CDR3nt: TGTGCCAGCAGCTTGTTACAGAGCACAGATACGCAGTATTTT
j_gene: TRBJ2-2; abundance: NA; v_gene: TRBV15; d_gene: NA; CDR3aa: CATTDRANTGELFF; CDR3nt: TGTGCCACCACCGATAGAGCAAACACCGGGGAGCTGTTTTTT
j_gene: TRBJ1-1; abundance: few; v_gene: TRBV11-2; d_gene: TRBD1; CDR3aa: CASSPRLGQGGVAFF; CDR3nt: TGTGCCAGCAGCCCCCGGTTAGGACAGGGGGGAGTAGCTTTCTTT
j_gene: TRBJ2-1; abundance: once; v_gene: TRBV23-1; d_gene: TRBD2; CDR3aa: CASSPHPGTSGDNEQFF; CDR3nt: TGCGCCAGCAGTCCTCACCCCGGGACTAGCGGAGACAATGAGCAGTTCTTC
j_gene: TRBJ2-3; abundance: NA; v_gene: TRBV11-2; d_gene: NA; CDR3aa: CASSLGLGANTDTQYF; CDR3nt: TGTGCCAGCAGCTTAGGGCTAGGCGCGAACACAGATACGCAGTATTTT
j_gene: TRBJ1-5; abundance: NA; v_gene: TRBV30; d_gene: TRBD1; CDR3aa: CACRAGTGTYSNQPQHF; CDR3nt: TGTGCCTGTAGGGCCGGGACAGGGACTTATAGCAATCAGCCCCAGCATTTT
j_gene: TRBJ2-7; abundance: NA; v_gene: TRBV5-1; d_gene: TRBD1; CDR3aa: CASSSGQGSYEQYF; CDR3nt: TGCGCCAGCAGCTCTGGACAGGGGTCCTACGAGCAGTACTTC
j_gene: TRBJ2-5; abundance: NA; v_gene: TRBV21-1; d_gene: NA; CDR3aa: CASKDARDRIKETQYF; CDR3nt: TGTGCCAGCAAGGACGCTAGGGACAGGATAAAAGAGACCCAGTACTTC
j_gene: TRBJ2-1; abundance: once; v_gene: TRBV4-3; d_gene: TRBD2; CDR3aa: CASSQARTSRVGGEQFF; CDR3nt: TGCGCCAGCAGCCAAGCACGGACTAGTCGGGTAGGCGGTGAGCAGTTCTTC
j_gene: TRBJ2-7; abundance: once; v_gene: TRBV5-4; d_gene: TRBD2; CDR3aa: CASSLGRGGYEQYF; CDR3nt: TGTGCCAGCAGCTTGGGGCGGGGGGGGTACGAGCAGTACTTC
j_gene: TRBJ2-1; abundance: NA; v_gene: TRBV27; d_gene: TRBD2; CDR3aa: CASSIIRLAGTYNEQFF; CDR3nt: TGTGCCAGCAGTATAATCCGACTAGCGGGAACCTACAATGAGCAGTTCTTC
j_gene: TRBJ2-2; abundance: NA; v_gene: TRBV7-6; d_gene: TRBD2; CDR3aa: CASTDSPSGTSGIVAGELFF; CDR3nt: TGTGCCAGCACCGACTCTCCCTCCGGGACTAGCGGGATAGTTGCCGGGGAGCTGTTTTTT
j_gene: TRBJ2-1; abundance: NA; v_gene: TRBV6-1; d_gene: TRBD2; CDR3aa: CASSEPRSGSVNEQFF; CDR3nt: TGTGCCAGCAGTGAACCACGTAGCGGGAGTGTCAATGAGCAGTTCTTC
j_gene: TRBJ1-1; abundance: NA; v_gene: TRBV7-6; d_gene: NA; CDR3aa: CASSDTQGGTEAFF; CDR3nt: TGTGCCAGCAGCGATACCCAGGGTGGGACTGAAGCTTTCTTT
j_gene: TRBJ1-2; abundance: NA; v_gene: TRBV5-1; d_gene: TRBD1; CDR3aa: CASSLDRADGYTF; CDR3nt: TGCGCCAGCAGCCTAGACAGGGCGGATGGCTACACCTTC
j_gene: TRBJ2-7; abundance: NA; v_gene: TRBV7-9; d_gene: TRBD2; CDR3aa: CASSRDGLASYEQYF; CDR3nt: TGTGCCAGCAGCCGAGATGGACTAGCGTCCTACGAGCAGTACTTC
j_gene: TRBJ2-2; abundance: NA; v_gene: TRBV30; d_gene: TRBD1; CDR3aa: CAWRRTGVDTGELFF; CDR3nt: TGTGCCTGGAGGAGAACAGGGGTCGACACCGGGGAGCTGTTTTTT
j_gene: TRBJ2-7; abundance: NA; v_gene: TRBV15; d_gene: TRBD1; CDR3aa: CATSRVNRGEDEQYF; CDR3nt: TGTGCCACCAGCAGAGTCAACAGGGGGGAAGACGAGCAGTACTTC
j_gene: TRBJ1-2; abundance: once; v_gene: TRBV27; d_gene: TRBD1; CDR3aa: CASSLNRGGHGYTF; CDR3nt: TGTGCCAGCAGTTTAAACAGGGGGGGTCATGGCTACACCTTC
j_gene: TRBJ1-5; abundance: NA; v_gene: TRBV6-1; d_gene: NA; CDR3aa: CAAREGGGQPQHF; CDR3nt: TGTGCCGCGAGGGAGGGGGGCGGTCAGCCCCAGCATTTT
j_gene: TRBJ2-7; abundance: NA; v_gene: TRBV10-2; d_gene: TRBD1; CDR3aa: CASRTGVGEQYF; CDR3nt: TGCGCCAGCAGGACAGGGGTAGGGGAGCAGTACTTC
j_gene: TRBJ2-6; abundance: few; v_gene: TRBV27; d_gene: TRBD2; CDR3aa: CASSLGLATGANVLTF; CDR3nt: TGTGCCAGCAGTTTGGGACTAGCGACTGGGGCCAACGTCCTGACTTTC
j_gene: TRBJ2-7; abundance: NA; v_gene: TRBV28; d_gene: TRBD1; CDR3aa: CASSRPGTDYEQYF; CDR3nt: TGTGCCAGCAGCCGACCCGGGACAGATTACGAGCAGTACTTC
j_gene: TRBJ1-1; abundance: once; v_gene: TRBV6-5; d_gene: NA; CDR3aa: CASKTNTEAFF; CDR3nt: TGTGCCAGCAAAACTAACACTGAAGCTTTCTTT
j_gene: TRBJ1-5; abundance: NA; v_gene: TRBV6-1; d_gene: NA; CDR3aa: CASSGGGYQPQHF; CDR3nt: TGTGCCAGCAGTGGGGGGGGATATCAGCCCCAGCATTTT
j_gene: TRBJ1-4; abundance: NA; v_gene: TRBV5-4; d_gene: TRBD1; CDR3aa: CASSSGTANEKLFF; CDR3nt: TGTGCCAGCAGCTCGGGGACAGCAAATGAAAAACTGTTTTTT